A selection of T cell receptor beta chains follows, all from one sample in a study of blood T cell repertoires in COVID-19. Sequencing was performed with immunoSEQ multiplex PCR; in TCRdb, only in-frame clones are kept and a portion is missing. The sample includes just under 150,000 clones, 84% seen only once; the top ten take 4.5% to 5.5%. The sample was peripheral blood. These TCRs come from a human donor in a cohort sampled during active COVID-19. CDR3s include the opening cysteine and the closing phenylalanine or tryptophan.

TRBV5-5,TRBJ2-7,CASEVSGGVVREQYF
TRBV6-6,TRBJ2-2,CASSFPTGELFF
TRBV19,TRBJ1-2,CASALDRGGNYGYTF
TRBV6-5,TRBJ2-1,CASSYGQGLFNEQFF
TRBV4-1,TRBJ1-2,CASSLETGPTYGYTF
TRBV2,TRBJ2-1,CASSGGRDRDEQFF
TRBV7-6,TRBJ1-2,CASSSTPGEGELHGYTF
TRBV2,TRBJ2-7,CASSVGGSGEQYF
TRBV19,TRBJ2-2,CASTSGTSNTGELFF
TRBV6-1,TRBJ1-2,CASSEGRSYYGYTF